This TCR beta chain came from a study of blood T cell repertoires in COVID-19. Overall study: Some COVID-19 samples were acute and others convalescent; all came from the United States, Italy and Spain. Sources were T cells, B-cell-depleted T cells, or PBMCs; the material itself was cDNA or gDNA.

In the authors' workflow: The authors estimated nucleated cell counts from reference gene primer amplification. Some clones are missing from TCRdb's copy, which holds only in-frame ones; the method was immunoSEQ multiplex PCR. V and J calls and clone size are given by that table; D and trimming were obtained from the DNA. The table includes around 180,000 clones, around four fifths detected once. Sequenced: peripheral blood. The sequence was obtained from a woman in her twenties or thirties with acute or convalescent COVID-19.

CDR3 protein: CASSQGAIDEQYF. CDR3 in DNA: TGTGCCAGCAGCCAAGGGGCGATTGACGAGCAGTACTTC. The genes are TRBV14 and TRBJ2-7; D is undetermined. This CDR3 is built from 13 residues. V was clipped by 1 base and J by 5 bases, with 9 bases between them. Per the germline V gene, CDR1 is SGHDN and CDR2 is FVKESK.